A single sample gave rise to the 4 T cell receptor beta chains below, sequenced in a study of blood T cells in healthy people across ages. A J-beta primer mix and a sample-barcoded 5' primer were used in a second PCR of roughly 6 to 11 cycles. A single record per CDR3 protein comes from TCRdb applying MiXCR to the 5' RACE reads. Of approximately 800,000 distinct CDR3 sequences in the sample, roughly three fifths are singletons; the top ten hold around 24%. The sample was blood. Receptors originate from a man aged 40-55 years in good health.

This clonotype showed up just a few times. The rearrangement links TRBV20-1 to TRBJ2-1; the D gene is possibly TRBD2 (7 bases). Looked up from germline, CDR1 is DFQATT and CDR2 is SNEGSKA (reference sequence). This CDR3 is 16 amino acids long. The V and J ends lost 1 base and 4 bases respectively, with 17 bases between them. CDR3 sequence: CSARASGRGSYNEQFF. The CDR3 nucleotides are TGCAGTGCTAGAGCCAGTGGGAGGGGGAGTTACAATGAGCAGTTCTTC.

A few counts support this clonotype. The chain is built from TRBV7-2 and TRBJ2-7, with TRBD2 matching 8 bases. V shed 0 bases and J 7 bases; nucleotides not matched to a gene: 14. Germline CDR1 and CDR2: SGHTA and FQGNSA. This CDR3 has 17 amino acids. CDR3 loop: CASSLAPLALADYEQYF. CDR3 sequence (DNA): TGTGCCAGCAGCTTAGCACCCTTGGCACTAGCGGACTATGAGCAGTACTTC.

This chain uses TRBV3-1 with TRBJ1-2; D gene uncertain. The ends were cut back, 4 bases at V and 5 bases at J, with 17 bases in the middle. The CDR3 runs to 15 residues. Germline CDR1 LGHDT, CDR2 YNNKEL (reference sequence). In DNA, the CDR3 is TGTGCCAGCAGCCCGAGCCGGATTCTTTGGTATGGCTACACCTTC. As protein: CASSPSRILWYGYTF.

The chain carries TRBV6-2 or TRBV6-3 and TRBJ2-1; D is possibly TRBD1 or TRBD2 (6 bases each). In germline, CDR1 is MNHEY, CDR2 SVGEGT. V was pared by 2 bases and J by 4 bases, with 12 bases between. The CDR3 runs to 15 residues. CDR3 sequence: CASSYGGAGYNEQFF. For the CDR3, the DNA is TGTGCCAGCAGTTACGGGGGCGCGGGATACAATGAGCAGTTCTTC.